These 8 T cell receptor beta chains came from one sample sequenced in a study of identical twins. TCRdb processed the 5' RACE reads anew with MiXCR; each CDR3 protein has one entry. The sample holds some 500,000 distinct CDR3 sequences, 7.5% to 10% seen once. The data were also submitted as part of a second study, on yellow fever vaccine responses in identical twins.

The sequenced material came from PBMCs. The receptor set was obtained from a woman younger than 35 in good health.

This rearrangement joins TRBV28 to TRBJ2-7, with 7 bases matching TRBD2. This CDR3 is 15 amino acids long. Looked up from germline, CDR1 is MDHEN and CDR2 is SYDVKM. Trimming removed 3 bases from V and 4 bases from J; junction bases left unmatched: 9. The CDR3 here is CASSFLAGVLYEQYF. The DNA for the CDR3 is TGTGCCAGCAGTTTTCTGGCGGGGGTTCTATACGAGCAGTACTTC. Filled out from reference TRBV28 and TRBJ2-7, the complete variable domain reads DVKVTQSSRYLVKRTGEKVFLECVQDMDHENMFWYRQDPGLGLRLIYFSYDVKMKEKGDIPEGYSVSREKKERFSLILESASTNQTSMYLCASSFLAGVLYEQYFGPGTRLTVT.

This clonotype was observed a handful of times. The gene calls are TRBV20-1 and TRBJ2-5; 7 positions match TRBD1. Trimming removed 3 bases from V and 4 bases from J; junction bases left unmatched: 5. CDR3 length: 13 amino acids. In germline, CDR1 is DFQATT, CDR2 SNEGSKA (reference sequence). In DNA form, the CDR3 reads TGCAGTGCTAGGATAGGGACAGTAGAGACCCAGTACTTC. This translates into CSARIGTVETQYF.

Ten or more counts support this clonotype. This chain uses TRBV20-1 with TRBJ1-1; no definite D call. CDR1 is DFQATT and CDR2 is SNEGSKA in the germline V gene (reference sequence). This CDR3 has 11 residues. With 0 bases removed from V and 7 bases from J, the gap between germline ends came to 6 bases. The CDR3 reads CSAREPSEAFF. The CDR3 DNA reads TGCAGTGCTAGAGAACCCAGTGAAGCTTTCTTT.

In its sample, this clonotype was seen many times. This chain links TRBV3-1 with TRBJ2-5; 7 bases align to TRBD2. V lost 1 base and J lost 3; bases outside the gene matches: 2. The CDR3 is 14 amino acids. Germline V gene data show CDR1 as LGHDT and CDR2 as YNNKEL (reference sequence). The CDR3 DNA sequence: TGTGCCAGCAGCCAAGGGGGGGGGAAAGAGACCCAGTACTTC. Translation: CASSQGGGKETQYF.

This clonotype was detected many times. This rearrangement joins TRBV24-1 to TRBJ2-1; D possibly uses TRBD1 or TRBD2 (7 bases each). The CDR3 extends over 17 amino acids. The germline CDR1 and CDR2 sequences are KGHDR and SFDVKD. V shed 4 bases and J shed 3 bases, with 18 bases lying between them. CDR3 coding DNA: TGTGCCACCAGTGAATGGGAGGGGGCAACGGGCTACAATGAGCAGTTCTTC. Protein sequence: CATSEWEGATGYNEQFF.

V and J are TRBV12-3 or TRBV12-4 and TRBJ2-1; no firm D call. The ends were cut back, 5 bases at V and 5 bases at J, with 13 bases in the middle. The CDR3 has 14 amino acids. CDR3 nucleotides: TGTGCCAGCAGTGTAGACGAGACAAACAATGAGCAGTTCTTC. It yields the protein CASSVDETNNEQFF.

This clonotype was seen ten or more times. This rearrangement joins TRBV3-1 to TRBJ2-2; 8 positions agree with TRBD2. V gave up 1 base and J gave up 0 bases; unmatched junction bases: 10. Germline values: CDR1 LGHDT, CDR2 YNNKEL (reference sequence). The CDR3 totals 19 residues. The CDR3 sequence: CASSQGLPLADANTGELFF. In DNA, the CDR3 is TGTGCCAGCAGCCAAGGCCTACCACTAGCGGATGCGAACACCGGGGAGCTGTTTTTT.

The chain links TRBV20-1 to TRBJ1-2; the D is unclear. The CDR3 sequence is 14 residues long. Germline assignment: CDR1 DFQATT and CDR2 SNEGSKA (reference sequence). CDR3 amino acids: CSDGLGPLNYGYTF. The CDR3 region has the DNA TGCAGCGATGGCCTTGGACCGCTTAACTATGGCTACACCTTC.